The 21 T cell receptor beta chains below were found in one sample sequenced in a study of blood T cell repertoires in COVID-19. Only in-frame clones appear in the TCRdb table, and some are missing; sequencing was by immunoSEQ multiplex PCR. The sample holds fewer than 200,000 clones; 75% to 90% are singletons and the top ten take around 7.5%. The sample taken for sequencing was peripheral blood. The receptors stem from a woman in her sixties with acute or convalescent COVID-19.

This clone showed up just once. This chain uses TRBV11-3 with TRBJ1-2, with D maybe TRBD1 (6 bases). Per the germline V gene, CDR1 is SGHNT and CDR2 is YENEEA. Trimming pared 5 bases from V and 8 bases from J, leaving 15 bases between. CDR3 length equals 13 residues. CDR3 sequence: CASSEGTLPGYTF. DNA for the CDR3: TGTGCCAGCAGCGAAGGGACACTCCCCGGCTACACCTTC.

The rearrangement uses TRBV19 and TRBJ1-2; 12 positions match TRBD1. The CDR3 is 17 amino acids. With V trimmed by 7 bases and J by 8 bases, 17 bases remained unmatched. Germline loops: CDR1 LNHDA, CDR2 SQIVND (reference sequence). Here the CDR3 DNA reads TGTGCCAGTATCTCCTCCGGGACAGGGGGCTTGATGCGCGGCTACACCTTC. This gives the protein CASISSGTGGLMRGYTF.

The chain couples TRBV27 to TRBJ2-7, with 7 bases matching TRBD1. This CDR3 is built from 13 residues. Germline CDR1 reads MNHEY; CDR2 reads SMNVEV (reference sequence). Trimming removed 5 bases from V and 2 bases from J; junction bases left unmatched: 3. The CDR3 nucleotides are TGTGCCAGCAGTAAAGGGGGCACCTACGAGCAGTACGTC. Protein: CASSKGGTYEQYV.

The chain employs TRBV19 and TRBJ2-5, with 11 bases fitting TRBD2. CDR1 and CDR2 (germline): LNHDA, SQIVND (reference sequence). Trimming took 5 bases from V and 6 from J; bases not matched to a gene: 11. The CDR3 has 16 amino acids. CDR3 DNA sequence: TGTGCCAGTAGTCAAACTAGCGGGAGAGGGGTCAAGACCCAGTACTTC. Residues: CASSQTSGRGVKTQYF.

This chain joins TRBV6-6 and TRBJ1-3, with TRBD1 matching 7 bases. Per the germline V gene, CDR1 is MNHNY and CDR2 is SVGAGI (reference sequence). This CDR3 spans 16 amino acids. V lost 6 bases, J lost 4 bases, and 12 bases stayed unmatched. CDR3 amino acids: CASRKTGTVLGNTIYF. The DNA of the CDR3 is TGTGCCAGCAGGAAAACCGGGACAGTCCTGGGAAACACCATATATTTT.

This clone was found once. The V and J genes are TRBV10-3 and TRBJ1-1, with D perhaps TRBD1 (6 bases). Trimming removed 0 bases from V and 1 base from J, with 15 bases in between. Per germline, CDR1 ENHRY and CDR2 SYGVKD. This CDR3 is 17 amino acids long. CDR3 sequence: CAISESWGRGGNTEAFF. CDR3 DNA: TGTGCCATCAGTGAGTCGTGGGGGCGCGGAGGGAACACTGAAGCTTTCTTT.

In regard to this clone: The junction departs from the called germline gene at one end, perhaps through a read error. The chain links TRBV15 to TRBJ2-7; tentative D call: TRBD2 (5 bases). The V gene's germline CDR1 is LNHNV and CDR2 YYDKDF (reference sequence). The CDR3 is 15 amino acids. This CDR3 is CATSGEQEVHYEQYF. CDR3 nucleotides: TGTGCCACCAGCGGAGAGCAGGAGGTCCACTACGAGCAGTACTTC. Variable domain in full (rest from reference TRBV15 and TRBJ2-7): DAMVIQNPRYQVTQFGKPVTLSCSQTLNHNVMYWYQQKSSQAPKLLFHYYDKDFNNEADTPDNFQSRRPNTSFCFLDIRSPGLGDTAMYLCATSGEQEVHYEQYFGPGTRLTVT.

This chain links TRBV10-1 with TRBJ2-5; unclear D gene. Trimming pared 3 bases from V and 5 bases from J, leaving 19 bases between. This CDR3 has 16 residues. In germline, CDR1 is WNHNN, CDR2 SYGVQD (reference sequence). The CDR3, as DNA: TGCGCCAGCAGTGATGGGTCGGGTGGATCGGCGGAGACCCAGTACTTC. Protein product: CASSDGSGGSAETQYF.

The gene calls are TRBV6-1 and TRBJ1-1, with 8 positions matching TRBD1. V lost 4 bases, J lost 0 bases, and 10 bases stayed unmatched. This CDR3 region has 17 residues. CDR1 and CDR2 from the germline V gene are MNHNS and SASEGT. The CDR3 loop reads CASSVWAGGLLNTEAFF. The CDR3 region has the DNA TGTGCCAGCAGTGTCTGGGCAGGGGGCCTGCTGAACACTGAAGCTTTCTTT.

The chain couples TRBV28 to TRBJ2-5; TRBD1 aligns across 9 bases. Trimming took 6 bases from V and 4 from J; bases not matched to a gene: 9. This CDR3 has 15 amino acids. Germline CDR1 and CDR2: MDHEN and SYDVKM. The CDR3 is CASRTGTGTRETQYF. CDR3 sequence (DNA): TGTGCCAGCAGGACCGGGACAGGGACGAGAGAGACCCAGTACTTC.

V gene TRBV28 combines with J gene TRBJ1-1; possible D gene TRBD1, 6 bases. The CDR3 consists of 15 residues. Trimming left V 7 bases short and J 5 bases short, with 20 bases between. CDR1 and CDR2 (germline): MDHEN, SYDVKM. The CDR3 sequence: CASIPPRGALTEAFF. The CDR3 nucleotides are TGTGCCAGCATACCCCCGCGGGGGGCTTTGACTGAAGCTTTCTTT.

V and J are TRBV2 and TRBJ1-1; 7 bases align to TRBD1. Germline CDR1 is SNHLY and CDR2 is FYNNEI. This CDR3 is built from 15 residues. The V gene end was trimmed by 4 bases and the J gene end by 4 bases; junction bases not matched to a gene: 9. CDR3 residues: CASSGPHRGVTEAFF. The CDR3, as DNA: TGTGCCAGCAGTGGCCCACACAGGGGAGTCACTGAAGCTTTCTTT.

The CDR3 sequence is CASSPGQVNEKLFF. In DNA, the CDR3 is TGCGCCAGCAGCCCCGGACAGGTTAATGAAAAACTGTTTTTT. The V and J genes are TRBV5-1 and TRBJ1-4; 7 bases align to TRBD1. Germline V gives CDR1 SGHRS, CDR2 YFSETQ. J gave up 4 bases and V 4 bases, and 4 bases lay outside the gene matches. The CDR3 runs to 14 residues.

The rearrangement joins TRBV5-1 to TRBJ2-5; possible D gene TRBD1, 5 bases. CDR1 is SGHRS, CDR2 YFSETQ, per germline. The CDR3 sequence is 14 residues long. V lost 4 bases, J lost 3 bases, and 13 bases lay in between. This CDR3 is CASSRSRAEETQYF. As DNA, the CDR3 is TGCGCCAGCAGCCGTTCCAGGGCTGAAGAGACCCAGTACTTC.

This chain uses TRBV4-2 with TRBJ2-3; the match to TRBD2 covers 16 bases. This CDR3 spans 17 amino acids. With 6 bases clipped from V and 6 bases from J, the junction kept 9 bases outside the gene matches. Germline assignment: CDR1 LGHNA and CDR2 YNFKEQ. The CDR3 sequence: CASRLSGLAGGWDTQYF. The CDR3, as DNA: TGTGCCAGCAGACTCTCGGGACTAGCGGGAGGGTGGGATACGCAGTATTTT.

This clone was recorded once. The gene calls are TRBV11-3 and TRBJ1-4; D gene ambiguous. The V end lost 5 bases, the J end lost 0 bases, and 7 bases lay between the germline ends. The CDR3 is 14 amino acids. Germline V CDR1 and CDR2: SGHNT, YENEEA. The CDR3 spells CASSPIATNEKLFF. CDR3 bases: TGTGCCAGCAGCCCGATAGCAACTAATGAAAAACTGTTTTTT. Looking up the rest from reference TRBV11-3 and TRBJ1-4 gives the full variable domain: EAGVVQSPRYKIIEKKQPVAFWCNPISGHNTLYWYLQNLGQGPELLIRYENEEAVDDSQLPKDRFSAERLKGVDSTLKIQPAELGDSAVYLCASSPIATNEKLFFGSGTQLSVL.

The chain joins TRBV12-3 or TRBV12-4 to TRBJ1-2; weak D call: TRBD1 (5 bases). This CDR3 is built from 12 residues. V lost 6 bases, J lost 8 bases, and 13 bases lay in between. CDR3: CASRSGFGGYTF. CDR3 DNA: TGTGCCAGCAGATCAGGGTTTGGAGGCTACACCTTC.

The chain recombines TRBV27 with TRBJ1-5, with 9 bases identical to TRBD1. CDR1 and CDR2 (germline): MNHEY, SMNVEV (reference sequence). Losses at the gene ends were 1 base for V and 4 bases for J; bases not matched to a gene: 5. The CDR3 contains 16 residues. The DNA of the CDR3 is TGTGCCAGCAGTTTATATTCGGGACAGGGTAATCAGCCCCAGCATTTT. Translated: CASSLYSGQGNQPQHF.

The rearrangement links TRBV28 to TRBJ1-5; 7 bases map to TRBD1. CDR1 and CDR2 from the germline V gene are MDHEN and SYDVKM. V was pared by 10 bases and J by 6 bases, with 9 bases of the junction left unmatched. This CDR3 contains 13 residues. The CDR3 region is CATVTHRGQPQHF. CDR3 sequence (DNA): TGTGCCACCGTAACGCACAGGGGTCAGCCCCAGCATTTT.

The rearrangement links TRBV30 to TRBJ1-3; D call uncertain. There are 12 residues in the CDR3. Looked up from germline, CDR1 is GTSNPN and CDR2 is SVGIG (reference sequence). The V end was cut by 3 bases, the J end by 0 bases, with 3 bases between. The CDR3 DNA reads as TGTGCCTGGAGGAGCTCTGGAAACACCATATATTTT. This encodes CAWRSSGNTIYF.

This chain connects TRBV19 to TRBJ1-1; D perhaps matches TRBD1 (5 bases). This CDR3 has 13 residues. The germline V and J ends were trimmed by 5 bases and 0 bases, with 7 bases remaining between them. Germline assignment: CDR1 LNHDA and CDR2 SQIVND (reference sequence). The CDR3 region has the DNA TGTGCCAGTAGTGTCAGGGTGAACACTGAAGCTTTCTTT. It is translated as CASSVRVNTEAFF. Full variable domain (remainder filled in from reference TRBV19 and TRBJ1-1): DGGITQSPKYLFRKEGQNVTLSCEQNLNHDAMYWYRQDPGQGLRLIYYSQIVNDFQKGDIAEGYSVSREKKESFPLTVTSAQKNPTAFYLCASSVRVNTEAFFGQGTRLTVV.